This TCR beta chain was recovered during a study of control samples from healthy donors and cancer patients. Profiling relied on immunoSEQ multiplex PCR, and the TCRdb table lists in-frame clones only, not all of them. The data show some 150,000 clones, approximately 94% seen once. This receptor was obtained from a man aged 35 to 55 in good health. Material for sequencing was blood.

The CDR3 DNA sequence: TGTGCCAGCAGATTTTGGGACTTGGCTAATGAAAAACTGTTTTTT. This sequence encodes CASRFWDLANEKLFF. The chain joins TRBV6-6 to TRBJ1-4, with D tentatively TRBD1 (5 bases). The CDR3 runs 15 residues. V lost 6 bases and J lost 3, with 14 bases in between. Germline CDR1 MNHNY, CDR2 SVGAGI (reference sequence).